The 29 T cell receptor beta chains listed next were all sequenced from one sample in a study of radiotherapy plus CTLA-4 blockade in lung cancer. Sequenced by immunoSEQ multiplex PCR; TCRdb stores in-frame clones only, minus some. Among 65,000 to 95,000 clones listed, about 88% were seen once. This sample comprised peripheral blood, obtained from a patient treated with radiotherapy plus ipilimumab. These receptors originate from a human donor with non-small cell lung cancer who had stable disease on radiotherapy plus ipilimumab.

The chain recombines TRBV5-1 with TRBJ2-1; D remains ambiguous. The V gene lost 0 bases and the J gene lost 3 bases, with 10 bases spanning the gap. The germline V gene encodes CDR1 SGHRS and CDR2 YFSETQ. The CDR3 contains 15 residues. CDR3 sequence (DNA): TGCGCCAGCAGCTTGGGTGACTTGGTCTACAATGAGCAGTTCTTC. As protein: CASSLGDLVYNEQFF.

The DNA of the CDR3 is TGTGCCTGGAGTGTACGGAGCGGGGATACGCAGTATTTT. It translates to CAWSVRSGDTQYF. V and J are TRBV30 and TRBJ2-3, with D perhaps TRBD2 (6 bases). Germline V gene data show CDR1 as GTSNPN and CDR2 as SVGIG (reference sequence). V lost 0 bases and J 6 bases, leaving 10 bases between the germline ends. The CDR3 is 13 amino acids.

The genes are TRBV6-5 and TRBJ2-5; TRBD2 aligns across 11 bases. This CDR3 region has 16 residues. The V gene's germline CDR1 is MNHEY and CDR2 SVGAGI. Losses at the gene ends were 0 bases for V and 5 bases for J; bases not matched to a gene: 5. DNA for the CDR3: TGTGCCAGCAGTTACTCGGCTAGCGGGAGGTCGGAGACCCAGTACTTC. Protein sequence: CASSYSASGRSETQYF.

The gene calls are TRBV29-1 and TRBJ2-5; 11 nucleotides align to TRBD2. The V and J ends lost 6 bases and 0 bases, in that order; junction bases with no gene match: 6. This CDR3 has 15 residues. The germline V gene has CDR1 SQVTM and CDR2 ANQGSEA. The CDR3 loop is CSVKGTSGNQETQYF. The CDR3 DNA reads TGCAGCGTCAAGGGGACTAGCGGAAACCAAGAGACCCAGTACTTC.

As concerns this clone: Other DNA sequences in the sample encode the same CDR3. The chain recombines TRBV9 with TRBJ2-1, with 11 nucleotides matching TRBD2. The CDR3 spans 14 residues. The germline gives CDR1 SGDLS, CDR2 YYNGEE. J lost 7 bases, V lost 2 bases, and 2 bases had no gene match. The CDR3 nucleotides are TGTGCCAGCAGCGTTGTAGCGGGGGGGAATGAGCAGTTCTTC. Its protein product is CASSVVAGGNEQFF.

This chain connects TRBV6-1 to TRBJ1-4, with D unclear. Deletions cut 5 bases from V and 0 bases from J, with 10 bases between. The CDR3 runs 15 residues. The germline V gene encodes CDR1 MNHNS and CDR2 SASEGT. This CDR3 reads CASSRTVATNEKLFF. For the CDR3, the DNA is TGTGCCAGCAGTCGGACGGTTGCAACTAATGAAAAACTGTTTTTT.

V is TRBV6-4 and J is TRBJ2-3; possibly TRBD1 for D (5 bases). Looked up from germline, CDR1 is MRHNA and CDR2 is SNTAGT. The germline V and J ends were trimmed by 6 bases and 0 bases, with 16 bases remaining between them. The CDR3 contains 16 residues. The CDR3 region is CASRDTGVASTDTQYF. The CDR3, as DNA: TGTGCCAGCAGGGATACAGGAGTGGCTAGCACAGATACGCAGTATTTT.

This clone was seen once. The gene calls are TRBV2 and TRBJ2-3, with TRBD2 identical over 10 bases. After removal of 1 base from V and 9 bases from J, the junction contained 7 bases not matched to a gene. The CDR3 totals 15 residues. CDR1 is SNHLY and CDR2 is FYNNEI in the germline V gene. The CDR3 is CASSEEAGGPWTQYF. The CDR3 DNA sequence: TGTGCCAGCAGTGAAGAAGCGGGAGGGCCCTGGACGCAGTATTTT.

The chain employs TRBV4-2 and TRBJ1-1, with D perhaps TRBD1 (6 bases). The germline gives CDR1 LGHNA, CDR2 YNFKEQ. Deletions cut 0 bases from V and 3 bases from J, with 14 bases between. CDR3 length equals 16 residues. The CDR3 DNA sequence: TGTGCCAGCAGCCAAGACACCGGGACAACCTACACTGAAGCTTTCTTT. Translation: CASSQDTGTTYTEAFF.

The chain combines TRBV7-9 with TRBJ1-5, with D tentatively TRBD1 (5 bases). The CDR3 covers 15 residues. CDR1 is SEHNR, CDR2 FQNEAQ, per germline (reference sequence). With 2 bases removed from V and 1 base from J, the gap between germline ends came to 9 bases. CDR3 residues: CASSLSQGSNQPQHF. CDR3 DNA: TGTGCCAGCAGCTTATCTCAGGGAAGCAATCAGCCCCAGCATTTT.

This clone has only a few counts. J is TRBJ2-7 and V is TRBV19; TRBD1 matches at 7 bases. Trimming removed 4 bases from V and 2 bases from J; junction bases left unmatched: 8. Per the germline V gene, CDR1 is LNHDA and CDR2 is SQIVND (reference sequence). This CDR3 spans 15 amino acids. This CDR3 reads CASSNPGQLPYEQYF. CDR3 nucleotide sequence: TGTGCCAGTAGTAATCCGGGACAGTTGCCCTACGAGCAGTACTTC.

The V call is TRBV5-1, the J call TRBJ2-7; a possible D gene is TRBD2 (6 bases). This CDR3 is built from 19 residues. V lost 2 bases, J lost 0 bases, and 24 bases lay in between. Germline loops: CDR1 SGHRS, CDR2 YFSETQ. CDR3 residues: CASSFVAGSRGLNSYEQYF. CDR3 DNA: TGCGCCAGCAGCTTCGTGGCAGGTAGTAGGGGACTCAACTCCTACGAGCAGTACTTC. Full variable domain (rest looked up from reference TRBV5-1 and TRBJ2-7): KAGVTQTPRYLIKTRGQQVTLSCSPISGHRSVSWYQQTPGQGLQFLFEYFSETQRNKGNFPGRFSGRQFSNSRSEMNVSTLELGDSALYLCASSFVAGSRGLNSYEQYFGPGTRLTVT.

The chain joins TRBV7-9 to TRBJ1-4, with D unclear. V was trimmed by 5 bases and J by 6 bases, leaving 7 bases between them. The CDR3 spans 12 residues. Germline V gene data show CDR1 as SEHNR and CDR2 as FQNEAQ (reference sequence). This CDR3 is CASSGEDEKLFF. The CDR3 region has the DNA TGTGCCAGCAGCGGGGAGGATGAAAAACTGTTTTTT.

CDR3 sequence reads: CASRTDRGRETQYF. Written as DNA, the CDR3 is TGTGCCAGCAGGACGGACAGGGGACGCGAGACCCAGTACTTC. J is TRBJ2-5 and V is TRBV5-4, with TRBD1 matching over 9 bases. Trimming took 5 bases from V and 5 from J; bases not matched to a gene: 7. There are 14 residues in the CDR3. Germline assignment: CDR1 SGHNT and CDR2 YYREEE (reference sequence).

The chain is built from TRBV19 and TRBJ1-1; 9 nucleotides agree with TRBD1. Germline V gives CDR1 LNHDA, CDR2 SQIVND (reference sequence). The CDR3 sequence is 15 residues long. V shed 3 bases and J 5 bases; nucleotides not matched to a gene: 7. CDR3 region: CASSMGDRVGTEAFF. The DNA for the CDR3 is TGTGCCAGTAGTATGGGGGACAGGGTCGGTACTGAAGCTTTCTTT.

The CDR3 nucleotides are TGTGCCAGCAGTTACAGGGACAGCACAGATACGCAGTATTTT. Its translation: CASSYRDSTDTQYF. The gene calls are TRBV6-5 and TRBJ2-3; D possibly matches TRBD1 or TRBD2 (5 bases each). CDR3 size: 14 residues. Trimming shortened V by 2 bases and J by 0 bases, and 6 bases separated the two germline ends. Per germline, CDR1 MNHEY and CDR2 SVGAGI.

This rearrangement joins TRBV7-9 to TRBJ2-1, with D possibly matching TRBD2 (6 bases). V dropped 5 bases and J dropped 3 bases, with 14 bases sitting between them. Germline V gene data show CDR1 as SEHNR and CDR2 as FQNEAQ (reference sequence). This CDR3 is 15 amino acids long. CDR3 amino acids: CASSPGGSHYNEQFF. The CDR3 nucleotides are TGTGCCAGCAGCCCCGGGGGATCCCACTACAATGAGCAGTTCTTC.

This clone came up once. The chain uses TRBV19 and TRBJ2-3; 9 bases agree with TRBD1. V shed 7 bases and J 1 base; nucleotides not matched to a gene: 6. Per the germline V gene, CDR1 is LNHDA and CDR2 is SQIVND (reference sequence). This CDR3 comprises 15 residues. In DNA, the CDR3 is TGTGCCAGTAAACCCGGGACAGGGCGCACAGATACGCAGTATTTT. This codes for CASKPGTGRTDTQYF.

V is TRBV19 and J is TRBJ2-1, with 8 bases identical to TRBD2. The CDR3 loop spans 15 amino acids. V was clipped by 7 bases and J by 8 bases; unmatched bases: 13. Germline CDR1 is LNHDA and CDR2 is SQIVND (reference sequence). The CDR3 sequence is CASTKVSSGTDEQFF. In DNA, the CDR3 is TGTGCCAGTACCAAAGTGAGTAGCGGGACCGATGAGCAGTTCTTC.

The rearrangement links TRBV19 to TRBJ1-2; TRBD1 matches 7 bases. Unmatched junction bases numbered 4, after V lost 5 bases and J lost 4 bases. The CDR3 length is 13 residues. The V gene's germline CDR1 is LNHDA and CDR2 SQIVND (reference sequence). The CDR3 DNA sequence: TGTGCCAGTAGTGGGGGGACAGCCTATGGCTACACCTTC. Translated, it gives CASSGGTAYGYTF.

This chain connects TRBV27 to TRBJ2-7, with D uncertain. Germline V gene sequence: CDR1 MNHEY, CDR2 SMNVEV (reference sequence). The CDR3 is made up of 12 amino acids. The V and J ends lost 4 bases and 2 bases respectively, with 6 bases between them. Here the CDR3 DNA reads TGTGCCAGCAGTTCTCAAACCTACGAGCAGTACTTC. It yields the protein CASSSQTYEQYF.

This chain connects TRBV6-1 to TRBJ2-5; 9 nucleotides match TRBD1. This CDR3 is built from 14 residues. Germline trimming cut 3 bases from V and 5 bases from J; bases unmatched to any gene: 4. Germline V gene sequence: CDR1 MNHNS, CDR2 SASEGT. CDR3 residues: CASSDGTGIETQYF. In nucleotides, the CDR3 is TGTGCCAGCAGTGACGGGACAGGGATTGAGACCCAGTACTTC.

This rearrangement joins TRBV11-3 to TRBJ2-1, with TRBD1 matching over 9 bases. The length of the CDR3 is 13 residues. With 4 bases clipped from V and 5 bases from J, the junction kept 0 bases outside the gene matches. CDR1 and CDR2 from the germline V gene are SGHNT and YENEEA. CDR3 residues: CASSWDRDNEQFF. The CDR3 nucleotides read TGTGCCAGCAGCTGGGACAGGGACAATGAGCAGTTCTTC. Combining the CDR3 with reference TRBV11-3 and TRBJ2-1 gives the whole variable domain EAGVVQSPRYKIIEKKQPVAFWCNPISGHNTLYWYLQNLGQGPELLIRYENEEAVDDSQLPKDRFSAERLKGVDSTLKIQPAELGDSAVYLCASSWDRDNEQFFGPGTRLTVL.

The chain joins TRBV7-9 to TRBJ2-7, with D possibly TRBD1 on 5 matching bases. Trimming took 2 bases from V and 3 from J, leaving 23 bases between them. The germline gives CDR1 SEHNR, CDR2 FQNEAQ (reference sequence). The CDR3 is made up of 18 amino acids. This CDR3 reads CASSLTAGKVQGSYEQYF. The CDR3 coding sequence is TGTGCCAGCAGCTTAACGGCAGGGAAGGTTCAGGGAAGCTACGAGCAGTACTTC.

This clone was picked up one time. The chain couples TRBV5-5 to TRBJ1-2; D might be TRBD1 (6 bases). From germline, CDR1 is SGHKS and CDR2 YYEKEE (reference sequence). The CDR3 length is 16 residues. V was pared by 0 bases and J by 3 bases, with 15 bases between. The CDR3 sequence is CASSLEYRVLDYGYTF. The CDR3 region has the DNA TGTGCCAGCAGCTTGGAATACAGGGTTCTGGACTATGGCTACACCTTC.

CDR3 in DNA: TGTGCCAGCAGCTTAGATATTGCGGGAGCTTCCTACAATGAGCAGTTCTTC. It specifies CASSLDIAGASYNEQFF. The genes are TRBV11-3 and TRBJ2-1, with 7 bases lining up with TRBD2. The J segment lost 1 base and the V segment lost 0 bases, leaving 6 bases of the junction unmatched. Germline CDR1 SGHNT, CDR2 YENEEA. CDR3 length equals 17 residues.

The chain links TRBV13 to TRBJ1-4, with 10 bases fitting TRBD1. Germline trimming cut 5 bases from V and 5 bases from J; bases unmatched to any gene: 2. Germline CDR1 reads PRHDT; CDR2 reads FYEKMQ (reference sequence). CDR3 length: 14 amino acids. This CDR3 reads CASSKTGGNEKLFF. CDR3 nucleotide sequence: TGTGCCAGCAGCAAGACAGGGGGCAATGAAAAACTGTTTTTT.

The chain recombines TRBV21-1 with TRBJ1-3; the table calls TRBD1, which could not be checked here. TRBV21-1 is an annotated pseudogene. CDR3 length: 19 residues. Here the CDR3 DNA reads TGTGCCAGCAGCAAAGTAGTCGGTAGTGGGCAGGGTCCCGGAAACACCATATATTTT. As protein: CASSKVVGSGQGPGNTIYF.

The CDR3 protein is CASSLPGAGEVDEQFF. CDR3 nucleotides: TGTGCCAGCAGCTTGCCGGGGGCAGGGGAAGTCGATGAGCAGTTCTTC. V and J are TRBV7-9 and TRBJ2-1, with D tentatively TRBD1 or TRBD2 (6 bases each). The CDR3 runs 16 residues. Between the trimmed V and J ends, which lost 3 bases and 8 bases, there was a span of 20 bases. CDR1 and CDR2 from the germline V gene are SEHNR and FQNEAQ (reference sequence).